Listed below are T cell receptor beta chains from one sample, sequenced in a study of sequential checkpoint blockade in melanoma. Using immunoSEQ multiplex PCR, the repertoire was profiled, and TCRdb retains in-frame clones only, with some absent. The sample consists of more than 7,000 clones, roughly two thirds of them appearing once. Sequencing used CD8+ T cells sorted from blood (inferred from file names), obtained from a patient given nivolumab and ipilimumab in sequence. Every receptor here comes from a human donor with melanoma. CDR3s include the opening cysteine and the closing phenylalanine or tryptophan. A D gene is named only where the DNA matches it firmly. Clone size is given for some rows only: seen once, a few or many times, or a class if the clone is expanded.

DNA	CDR3	V	size	D	J
TGTGCCAGCAGCCACGGAGTCGCGGCCGGGGAGCTGTTTTTT	CASSHGVAAGELFF	TRBV5-4	few	-	TRBJ2-2
TGTGCCAGTAGTATAGATTTGGGGAGCTCCTACGAGCAGTACTTC	CASSIDLGSSYEQYF	TRBV19	-	-	TRBJ2-7
TGTGCCAGCAGCTTAGCGGCGGACATAAGGTTCCCAATAACCTACAATGAGCAGTTCTTC	CASSLAADIRFPITYNEQFF	TRBV7-6	-	-	TRBJ2-1
TGTGCCAGCAGCTTAGGTCAGGGGCGCATTAACTATGGCTACACCTTC	CASSLGQGRINYGYTF	TRBV7-8	once	-	TRBJ1-2
TGTGCCAGCAGTACCCAGTGGGGGGCGGCTAGCGGGTGGAACACCGGGGAGCTGTTTTTT	CASSTQWGAASGWNTGELFF	TRBV28	-	TRBD2	TRBJ2-2
TGTGCCAGTAGTAGCGGACAGTACGAGCAGTACTTC	CASSSGQYEQYF	TRBV19	-	-	TRBJ2-7
TGTGCCAGCAGCTTAGCCCCGACAGGGATAGGCGAGCAGTACTTC	CASSLAPTGIGEQYF	TRBV7-9	-	TRBD1	TRBJ2-7
TGCGCCAGCAGCCAAGACGTAGGACAGGGAGTCAACGAGCAGTACTTC	CASSQDVGQGVNEQYF	TRBV4-3	-	TRBD1	TRBJ2-7
TGTGCCAGCAGGGAGACTAGCGGGGGCACAGATACGCAGTATTTT	CASRETSGGTDTQYF	TRBV6-4	-	TRBD2	TRBJ2-3
TGTGCCAGCAGCGCGGGACTGCAGAACACTGAAGCTTTCTTT	CASSAGLQNTEAFF	TRBV9	-	-	TRBJ1-1
TGCGCCAGCAGCCAAATCGGCCGGCTCGAGGGCCACAATGAGCAGTTCTTC	CASSQIGRLEGHNEQFF	TRBV4-3	-	-	TRBJ2-1
TGTGCCAGCAGTTCATCACTAGCGGCTCCCTACGAGCAGTACTTC	CASSSSLAAPYEQYF	TRBV28	-	TRBD2	TRBJ2-7
TGTGCCAGCAGTTTAGGGGCTAGCGGGAGCGGCCAAGAGACCCAGTACTTC	CASSLGASGSGQETQYF	TRBV27	once	TRBD2	TRBJ2-5
TGTGCCAGCACCCAGGTCACAGTTAACACTGAAGCTTTCTTT	CASTQVTVNTEAFF	TRBV19	few	-	TRBJ1-1
TGCGCCAGCAGCCCGTCCCCGACAGGGAGCTATAGCAATCAGCCCCAGCATTTT	CASSPSPTGSYSNQPQHF	TRBV4-3	-	TRBD1	TRBJ1-5
TGTGCCAGCAGTATCGGGACAGGGGGCAATCAGCCCCAGCATTTT	CASSIGTGGNQPQHF	TRBV27	-	TRBD1	TRBJ1-5
TGTGCCAGTAGACGTATCTTCGGGATAGACCCGAACCTACCAACTAATGAAAAACTGTTTTTT	CASRRIFGIDPNLPTNEKLFF	TRBV19	few	-	TRBJ1-4
TGCGCCAGCAGCTCGGACAGGGGAGATACGCAGTATTTT	CASSSDRGDTQYF	TRBV5-1	-	TRBD1	TRBJ2-3
TGTGCCAGCAGCCCGGCGGGACTAGCGGGACTCGAGCAGTACTTC	CASSPAGLAGLEQYF	TRBV13	-	TRBD2	TRBJ2-7
TGCAGCGTCACCGGACCCAGGGGCGAGCAGTACTTC	CSVTGPRGEQYF	TRBV29-1	-	-	TRBJ2-7
TGTGCCAGCAGCTTACCCGGACAGGAAAACTATGGCTACACCTTC	CASSLPGQENYGYTF	TRBV7-9	large	TRBD1	TRBJ1-2
TGCAGCGTTGTGGAGGGGCCGGCTGGGACAGGAGGTAATCAGCCCCAGCATTTT	CSVVEGPAGTGGNQPQHF	TRBV29-1	-	TRBD1	TRBJ1-5
TGTGCCAGCTCACCCCCCCTAGCGGGGGGACGCAATGAGCAGTTCTTC	CASSPPLAGGRNEQFF	TRBV18	-	TRBD2	TRBJ2-1
TGTGCCAGCAGCCCAGGGGGCGGGAGGGCCTTCAGGGAGACCCAGTACTTC	CASSPGGGRAFRETQYF	TRBV7-8	-	-	TRBJ2-5
TGTGCCAGCAGCGGGGGACTAGCGGGTCTCTCCTACGAGCAGTACTTC	CASSGGLAGLSYEQYF	TRBV5-5	once	TRBD2	TRBJ2-7
TGTGCCAGCAGCCAGGAATTTACGGGGGGTTATTCACCCCTCCACTTT	CASSQEFTGGYSPLHF	TRBV14	-	-	TRBJ1-6
TGTGCCAGCTCACCGCGGGACGGTCTTTCTGGGGCCAACGTCCTGACTTTC	CASSPRDGLSGANVLTF	TRBV18	few	-	TRBJ2-6
TGTGCCACCAGCAGAGTAGGAGGACTAGCGGGAGTAGCCGGGGAGCTGTTTTTT	CATSRVGGLAGVAGELFF	TRBV15	-	TRBD2	TRBJ2-2
TGCGCCAGCAGCCAAGATAATTCAGGGGTGGACGAAAAACTGTTTTTT	CASSQDNSGVDEKLFF	TRBV4-3	-	-	TRBJ1-4
TGTGCCAGCAGTTTAACAGAGAACACTGAAGCTTTCTTT	CASSLTENTEAFF	TRBV28	few	-	TRBJ1-1
TGTGCCAGCAGCCAAGGAGGACAGATCCAAGAGACCCAGTACTTC	CASSQGGQIQETQYF	TRBV4-2	once	-	TRBJ2-5
TGTGCCAGCAGCTTTCCGAGAGGAAACACCGGGGAGCTGTTTTTT	CASSFPRGNTGELFF	TRBV11-2	-	-	TRBJ2-2
TGCGCCAGCAGCCAAGCGATACTAGCGACCGAGCAGTACTTC	CASSQAILATEQYF	TRBV4-1	-	TRBD2	TRBJ2-7
TGTGCCAGCGGGGCCACCCCCTACGAGCAGTACTTC	CASGATPYEQYF	TRBV5-4	-	-	TRBJ2-7
TGCGCCAGCAGCCAAGGTCCAGGCCCTAATCAGCCCCAGCATTTT	CASSQGPGPNQPQHF	TRBV4-3	-	-	TRBJ1-5
TGCGCCAGCAGCCAAGTCCGGGACAGGGGCACCGGGGAGCTGTTTTTT	CASSQVRDRGTGELFF	TRBV4-3	-	TRBD1	TRBJ2-2
TGCGCCAGCAGCCAAGATGCGGGGGCCTCCTACAATGAGCAGTTCTTC	CASSQDAGASYNEQFF	TRBV4-1	-	-	TRBJ2-1
TGTGCCAGCAGCGTAGGTAGCGGGATACGCACAGATACGCAGTATTTT	CASSVGSGIRTDTQYF	TRBV9	-	TRBD2	TRBJ2-3
TGTGCCAGCAGTTTCGGGACTGAGTACAATGAGCAGTTCTTC	CASSFGTEYNEQFF	TRBV27	-	-	TRBJ2-1
TGTGCCAGCAGCCTTTGGCGCACAGATACGCAGTATTTT	CASSLWRTDTQYF	TRBV2	few	-	TRBJ2-3
TGTGCCAGTAGTCTTCCGGGGAACGAGCAGTACTTC	CASSLPGNEQYF	TRBV19	-	-	TRBJ2-7
TGTGCCAGCAGCCTTGGACAGGGGGAAGATGGCTACACCTTC	CASSLGQGEDGYTF	TRBV7-3	-	TRBD1	TRBJ1-2
TGCGCCAGCAGCTTGGTGGGAGGGATGGATACGCAGTATTTT	CASSLVGGMDTQYF	TRBV5-1	once	TRBD2	TRBJ2-3
TGTGCCAGCAGGCGCGGACTAGCGGGAGGGCTTAAAGATACGCAGTATTTT	CASRRGLAGGLKDTQYF	TRBV28	-	TRBD2	TRBJ2-3
TGCGCCAGCAGCCCCTTCCCACAGGGACCGATGAACACTGAAGCTTTCTTT	CASSPFPQGPMNTEAFF	TRBV5-1	-	-	TRBJ1-1
TGTGCCAGCAGCACAGAGGGACAGGGATACGAGCAGTACTTC	CASSTEGQGYEQYF	TRBV9	-	TRBD1	TRBJ2-7
TGCGCCAGCAGCCAAGATATGGGGAGCTATGGCTACACCTTC	CASSQDMGSYGYTF	TRBV4-1	-	-	TRBJ1-2
TGTGCCAGCAGCTTGGCGGGGCAGGGGATTAACTATGGCTACACCTTC	CASSLAGQGINYGYTF	TRBV5-6	-	-	TRBJ1-2
TGCGCCAGCAGCCAAGGACTAGCGGGGGGAGGGAGCACAGATACGCAGTATTTT	CASSQGLAGGGSTDTQYF	TRBV4-1	-	TRBD2	TRBJ2-3
TGTGCCAGCAGCTTGGTCTCTAGCGGAAGGAATGAGCAGTTCTTC	CASSLVSSGRNEQFF	TRBV5-4	-	TRBD2	TRBJ2-1
TGTGCCAGCAGTGAGTGGGCTATCTCGAACACCGGGGAGCTGTTTTTT	CASSEWAISNTGELFF	TRBV6-1	-	-	TRBJ2-2
TGTGCCAGCCCCCCGACGGGATACGAGCAGTACTTC	CASPPTGYEQYF	TRBV7-6	-	-	TRBJ2-7
TGTGCCAGTAGCGCTGCACGGTACAATGAGCAGTTCTTC	CASSAARYNEQFF	TRBV19	-	-	TRBJ2-1
TGTGCCAGTAGTATCGGAGACTTTGGAAACACCATATATTTT	CASSIGDFGNTIYF	TRBV19	-	-	TRBJ1-3
TGCGCCAGCAGCTTGGGGCGGGGGGGATACAATGAGCAGTTCTTC	CASSLGRGGYNEQFF	TRBV5-1	-	TRBD2	TRBJ2-1
TGTGCCAGCACCATTGGACAAGGCTATGGCTACACCTTC	CASTIGQGYGYTF	TRBV6-5	-	-	TRBJ1-2
TGTGCCAGCAGCTCCTCGACAGGGAGGGAGACCCAGTACTTC	CASSSSTGRETQYF	TRBV7-9	-	-	TRBJ2-5
TGCGCCAGCAGCCAAGAATCTAGCGGGAACTACGAGCAGTACTTC	CASSQESSGNYEQYF	TRBV4-3	-	TRBD2	TRBJ2-7
TGTGCCAGTAGTGCGGGGGGCGATTATCAGCCCCAGCATTTT	CASSAGGDYQPQHF	TRBV19	few	-	TRBJ1-5